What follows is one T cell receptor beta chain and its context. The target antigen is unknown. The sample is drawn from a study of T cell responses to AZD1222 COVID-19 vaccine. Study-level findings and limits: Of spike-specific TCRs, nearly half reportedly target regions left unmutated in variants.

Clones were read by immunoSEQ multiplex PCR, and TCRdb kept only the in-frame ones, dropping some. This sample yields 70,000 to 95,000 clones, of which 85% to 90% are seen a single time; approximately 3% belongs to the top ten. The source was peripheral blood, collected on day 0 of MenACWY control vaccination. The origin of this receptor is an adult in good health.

The CDR3 coding sequence is TGTGCCTGGGCTCTTGGGGGGCCTGGAAACACCATATATTTT. This gives the protein CAWALGGPGNTIYF. The V and J genes are TRBV30 and TRBJ1-3; D may be TRBD1 (6 bases). The CDR3 sequence is 14 residues long. The germline V and J ends were trimmed by 5 bases and 2 bases, with 13 bases remaining between them. Germline CDR1 reads GTSNPN; CDR2 reads SVGIG (reference sequence).